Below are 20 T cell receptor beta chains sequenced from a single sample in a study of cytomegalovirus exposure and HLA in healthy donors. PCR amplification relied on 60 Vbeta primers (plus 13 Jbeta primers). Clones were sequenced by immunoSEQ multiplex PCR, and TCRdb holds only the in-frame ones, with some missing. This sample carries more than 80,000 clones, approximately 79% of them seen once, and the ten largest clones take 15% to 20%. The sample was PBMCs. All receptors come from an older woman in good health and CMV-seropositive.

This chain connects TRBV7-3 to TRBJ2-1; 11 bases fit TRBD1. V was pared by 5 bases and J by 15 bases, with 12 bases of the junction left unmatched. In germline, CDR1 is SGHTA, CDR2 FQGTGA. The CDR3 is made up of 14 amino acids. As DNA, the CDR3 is TGTGCCAGCAGCCGGACAGGGGGCGTTTATTTGCGGTTCTTC. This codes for CASSRTGGVYLRFF.

The CDR3 loop is CASSHRGRNEAFF. CDR3 nucleotide sequence: TGTGCCAGCAGCCACAGGGGAAGGAATGAAGCTTTCTTT. The rearrangement links TRBV11-1 to TRBJ1-1; 7 positions agree with TRBD1. The length of the CDR3 is 13 residues. Germline CDR1 is SGHAT and CDR2 is FQDESV (reference sequence). With V trimmed by 5 bases and J by 7 bases, 7 bases remained unmatched.

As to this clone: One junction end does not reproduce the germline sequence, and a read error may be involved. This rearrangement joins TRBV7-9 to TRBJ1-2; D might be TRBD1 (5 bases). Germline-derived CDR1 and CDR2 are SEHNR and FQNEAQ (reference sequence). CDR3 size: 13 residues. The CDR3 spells CSSSPGGVHPGTF. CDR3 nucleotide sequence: TGTTCCAGCAGCCCTGGGGGGGTGCACCCAGGCACCTTC.

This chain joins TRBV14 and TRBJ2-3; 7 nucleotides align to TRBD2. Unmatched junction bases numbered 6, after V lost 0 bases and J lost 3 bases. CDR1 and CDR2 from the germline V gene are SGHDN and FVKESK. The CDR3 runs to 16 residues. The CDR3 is CASSQDGGLRTDTQYF. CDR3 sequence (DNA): TGTGCCAGCAGCCAAGATGGGGGACTAAGGACAGATACGCAGTATTTT.

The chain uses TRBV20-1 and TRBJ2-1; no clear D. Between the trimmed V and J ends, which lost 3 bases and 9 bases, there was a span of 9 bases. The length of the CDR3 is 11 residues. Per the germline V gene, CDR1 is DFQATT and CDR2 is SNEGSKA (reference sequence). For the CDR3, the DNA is TGCAGTGCTAGGAAGGCTAGTGAGCAGTTCTTC. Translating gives CSARKASEQFF.

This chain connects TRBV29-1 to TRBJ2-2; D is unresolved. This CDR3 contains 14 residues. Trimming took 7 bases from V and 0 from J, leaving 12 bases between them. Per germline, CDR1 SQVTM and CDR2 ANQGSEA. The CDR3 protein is CSANPGPNTGELFF. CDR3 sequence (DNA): TGCAGCGCCAACCCGGGTCCGAACACCGGGGAGCTGTTTTTT.

This CDR3 is CAISRVTSGLSSYNEQFF. The CDR3 DNA reads as TGTGCCATCAGTCGGGTGACTAGCGGGCTAAGCTCCTACAATGAGCAGTTCTTC. This rearrangement joins TRBV10-3 to TRBJ2-1, with TRBD2 identical over 10 bases. V lost 5 bases, J lost 0 bases, and 10 bases stayed unmatched. Germline lookup yields CDR1 ENHRY and CDR2 SYGVKD. The CDR3 length is 18 residues.

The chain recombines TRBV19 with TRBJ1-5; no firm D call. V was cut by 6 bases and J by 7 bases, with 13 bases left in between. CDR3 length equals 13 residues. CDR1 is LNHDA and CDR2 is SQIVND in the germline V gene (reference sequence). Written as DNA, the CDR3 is TGTGCCAGTAGAGGAGAGGGTACGCAGCCCCAGCATTTT. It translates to CASRGEGTQPQHF.

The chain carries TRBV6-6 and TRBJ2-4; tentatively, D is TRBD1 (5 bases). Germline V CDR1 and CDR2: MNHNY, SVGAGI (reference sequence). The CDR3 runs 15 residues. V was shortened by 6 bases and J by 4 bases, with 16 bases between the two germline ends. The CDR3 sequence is CASRDPPGSKNIQYF. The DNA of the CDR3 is TGTGCCAGCAGAGACCCCCCAGGGTCGAAAAACATTCAGTACTTC.

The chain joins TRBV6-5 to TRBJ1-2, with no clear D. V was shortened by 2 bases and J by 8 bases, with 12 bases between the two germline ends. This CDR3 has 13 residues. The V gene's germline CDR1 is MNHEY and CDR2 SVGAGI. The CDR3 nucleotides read TGTGCCAGCAGTTACAGCCCATATCGGGGCTACACCTTC. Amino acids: CASSYSPYRGYTF.

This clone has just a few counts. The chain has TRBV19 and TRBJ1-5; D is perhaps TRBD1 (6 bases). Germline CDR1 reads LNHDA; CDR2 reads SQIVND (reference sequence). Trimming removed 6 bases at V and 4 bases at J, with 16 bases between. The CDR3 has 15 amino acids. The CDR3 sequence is CASRFRDQGNQPQHF. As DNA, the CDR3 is TGTGCCAGTAGGTTCAGAGATCAGGGGAATCAGCCCCAGCATTTT. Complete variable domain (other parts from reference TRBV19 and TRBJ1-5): DGGITQSPKYLFRKEGQNVTLSCEQNLNHDAMYWYRQDPGQGLRLIYYSQIVNDFQKGDIAEGYSVSREKKESFPLTVTSAQKNPTAFYLCASRFRDQGNQPQHFGDGTRLSIL.

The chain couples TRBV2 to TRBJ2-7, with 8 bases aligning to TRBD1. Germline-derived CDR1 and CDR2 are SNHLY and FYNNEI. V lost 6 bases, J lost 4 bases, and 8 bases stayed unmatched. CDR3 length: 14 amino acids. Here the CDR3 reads CASRYTGGIYEQYF. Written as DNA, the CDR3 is TGTGCCAGCAGATACACAGGGGGTATTTACGAGCAGTACTTC.

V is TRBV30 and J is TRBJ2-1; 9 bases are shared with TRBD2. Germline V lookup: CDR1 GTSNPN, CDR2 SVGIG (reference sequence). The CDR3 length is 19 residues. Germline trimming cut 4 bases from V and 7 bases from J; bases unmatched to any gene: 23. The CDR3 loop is CAWTQPQWIAGVLGNEQFF. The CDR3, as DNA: TGTGCCTGGACCCAACCACAGTGGATAGCGGGAGTGTTGGGGAATGAGCAGTTCTTC. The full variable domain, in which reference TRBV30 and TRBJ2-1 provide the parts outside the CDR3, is SQTIHQWPATLVQPVGSPLSLECTVEGTSNPNLYWYRQAAGRGLQLLFYSVGIGQISSEVPQNLSASRPQDRQFILSSKKLLLSDSGFYLCAWTQPQWIAGVLGNEQFFGPGTRLTVL.

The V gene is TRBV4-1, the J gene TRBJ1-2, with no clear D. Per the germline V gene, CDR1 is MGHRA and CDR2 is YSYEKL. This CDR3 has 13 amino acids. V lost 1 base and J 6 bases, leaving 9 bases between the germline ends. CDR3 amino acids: CASSQANTNGYTF. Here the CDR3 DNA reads TGCGCCAGCAGCCAAGCCAACACGAATGGCTACACCTTC.

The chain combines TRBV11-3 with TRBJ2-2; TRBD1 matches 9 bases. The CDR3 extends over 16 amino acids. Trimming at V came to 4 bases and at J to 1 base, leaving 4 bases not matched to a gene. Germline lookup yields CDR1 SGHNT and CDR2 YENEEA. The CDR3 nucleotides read TGTGCCAGCAGCTCCCGGACAGGGGTGAACACCGGGGAGCTGTTTTTT. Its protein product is CASSSRTGVNTGELFF. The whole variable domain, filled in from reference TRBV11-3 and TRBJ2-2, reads EAGVVQSPRYKIIEKKQPVAFWCNPISGHNTLYWYLQNLGQGPELLIRYENEEAVDDSQLPKDRFSAERLKGVDSTLKIQPAELGDSAVYLCASSSRTGVNTGELFFGEGSRLTVL.

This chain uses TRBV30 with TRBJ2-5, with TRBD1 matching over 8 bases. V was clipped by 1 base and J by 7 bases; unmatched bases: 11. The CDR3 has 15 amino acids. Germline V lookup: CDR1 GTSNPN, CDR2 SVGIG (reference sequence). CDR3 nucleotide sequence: TGTGCCTGGAGTGGGGACAGGCTGGCTCTACGGACCCAGTACTTC. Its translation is CAWSGDRLALRTQYF.

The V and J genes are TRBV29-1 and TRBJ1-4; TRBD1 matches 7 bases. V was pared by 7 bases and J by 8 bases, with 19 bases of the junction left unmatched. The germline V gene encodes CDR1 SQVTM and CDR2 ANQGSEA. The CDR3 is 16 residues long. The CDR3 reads CSAIGGIGSRGEKLFF. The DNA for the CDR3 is TGCAGCGCAATCGGGGGTATAGGTTCCAGGGGGGAAAAACTGTTTTTT.

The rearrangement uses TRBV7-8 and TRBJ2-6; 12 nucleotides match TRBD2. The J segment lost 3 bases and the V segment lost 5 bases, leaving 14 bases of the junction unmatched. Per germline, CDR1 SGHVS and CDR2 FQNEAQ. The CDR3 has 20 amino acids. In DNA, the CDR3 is TGTGCCAGCAGCCTCCTTCCTCTAGCGGGAGGGGGTCTTGGGGCCAACGTCCTGACTTTC. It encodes CASSLLPLAGGGLGANVLTF.

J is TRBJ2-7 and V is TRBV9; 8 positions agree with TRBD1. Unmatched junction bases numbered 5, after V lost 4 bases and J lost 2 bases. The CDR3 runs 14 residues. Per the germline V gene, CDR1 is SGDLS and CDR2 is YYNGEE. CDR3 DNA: TGTGCCAGCAGCACCGGACAGGGACCCTACGAGCAGTACTTC. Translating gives CASSTGQGPYEQYF.

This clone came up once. The CDR3 loop reads CASSERGGPLEAFF. The CDR3 coding sequence is TGTGCCAGCAGTGAACGTGGGGGCCCCCTTGAAGCTTTCTTT. The chain links TRBV25-1 to TRBJ1-1; D may be TRBD1 (6 bases). There are 14 residues in the CDR3. V was pared by 2 bases and J by 7 bases, with 14 bases between. Germline CDR1 reads MGHDK; CDR2 reads SYGVNS.